This T cell receptor beta chain was sequenced in a study of spatial heterogeneity in lung cancer (dated by TCRdb to the late 2010s). Background for the entire study: Beta-chain transcripts were consistently detected in greater numbers than alpha-chain transcripts, which likely reflected higher beta-chain transcript abundance. TCR transcript counts in tumor regions correlated strongly with a T cell transcriptional module score from matched bulk RNA-seq. In the raw uncorrected reads, each unique combination of TCR and UMI appeared on average more than ten times. In non-small cell lung cancer, the study made a quantitative comparison of TCR alpha and beta repertoires among multiple tumor regions, matched nontumor lung and blood. Nonsynonymous mutation counts, determined by whole-exome sequencing of tumor tissue, were related to features of the TCR repertoire. Both alpha and beta chains were TCR-sequenced in samples taken at surgery, namely 220 tumor regions, 63 to 70 matched nontumor lung samples and about 52 PBMC samples. Overall study results and their limits: The tumor nonsynonymous mutation count correlated with the number of expanded alpha and beta TCRs within the tumor. TCR-seq coverage of tumor T cells was estimated to be only roughly 7% for alpha chains and 11% to 15% for beta chains. Confirming at a functional level the hypothesis that regional TCRs recognize regional mutations was considered to require additional single-cell paired TCR alpha and beta sequencing. Counts of ubiquitous and regional expanded TCRs correlated with counts of ubiquitous and regional nonsynonymous mutations, respectively.

The sample's time point label, in plain terms: sample taken at primary tumor resection. The donors were about 65 patients from the lung TRACERx cohort who had early-stage, untreated non-small cell lung cancer. TCR sequencing used whole RNA extracted from tumor and nontumor lung tissue, or from cryopreserved PBMC samples, without cell sorting. Patients were selected for TCR sequencing only if sufficient RNA was available from at least two tumor regions. Before selection, tumor and adjacent nontumor lung specimens were reviewed by a lung pathologist. Comments on this clonotype: What this receptor recognizes is not known. The input lacks base qualities; no much larger clone sits a single base away.

The library relied on 5' RACE. The sequencing machine was a NextSeq 500. In the TCR library protocol, a unique molecular identifier was attached to each TCR cDNA molecule so that PCR and sequencing errors could be corrected. The paper's data handling went like this. TCR identification, UMI-based error correction and CDR3 extraction were all carried out with Decombinator tools. Expanded TCRs were defined as those above a frequency of 2 per 1,000, corresponding to the top 1% of the tumor frequency distribution. Expanded tumor TCRs were classed as regional if statistically deemed absent (corrected P<0.05) from at least one tumor region, otherwise ubiquitous. Each repertoire was subsampled 100 times to 5,000 TCRs, after which Renyi diversity was computed with the R vegan package. To build CDR3 similarity networks, amino acid triplet string-kernel similarity was used, and CDR3s were connected when their pairwise similarity was above 0.82. The raw public reads went through TCRdb reprocessing: fastp at Q25, MiXCR clone calling, in-frame beta chains kept. Every entry covers one CDR3 protein and lists the most common genes and DNA from its rows. The V and J calls were not made by the authors but by TCRdb's processing. In this sample the table shows 2,500 to 3,000 distinct CDR3 sequences, about half of which occur a single time. The top ten constitute less than 80% of the sample.

The sample consisted of lung tumor tissue, taken at surgery. The receptor was isolated from a male donor with early-stage non-small cell lung cancer.

The DNA sequence is given as TGCAGCTCTCAGGGGAATGGGGACACTGAAGCTTTCTTT. Translated, this gives CSSQGNGDTEAFF. The chain is made from TRBV29-1 and TRBJ1-1, with a weak D call of TRBD1 (6 bases match). CDR1 and CDR2, per the germline V gene, are SQVTM and ANQGSEA. V is reduced by 8 bases and J by 3 bases, leaving a spacing of 16 bases between them. Spanning cysteine to phenylalanine, the CDR3 consists of 13 amino acids. Just the 39-base CDR3 DNA is kept, in frame starting at base 1. Supplemented by the reference TRBV29-1 and TRBJ1-1 proteins around the CDR3, the complete variable domain is SAVISQKPSRDICQRGTSLTIQCQVDSQVTMMFWYRQQPGQSLTLIATANQGSEATYESGFVIDKFPISRPNLTFSTLTVSNMSPEDSSIYLCSSQGNGDTEAFFGQGTRLTVV.